These 10 T cell receptor beta chains were sequenced from one sample in a study of T cell responses to AZD1222 COVID-19 vaccine (dated by TCRdb to 2020 to 2022). This specimen's time point label, per the study, means: baseline before first vaccination. Libraries were built with the immunoSEQ multiplex PCR assay. Imported from immuneACCESS, the table was reduced by TCRdb to in-frame sequences with V and J called. These copies leave out some clones; in studies compared against another copy, an unresolved V gene accounts for under half, and the cause of the remainder is not known. The sample has approximately 120,000 clones on record, 87% of them singletons. Of the sample, about 5% falls within the top ten clones. This specimen was peripheral blood, taken on day 0 of AZD1222 vaccination. The receptors come from an adult in good health.

This chain links TRBV19 with TRBJ1-3; D not certain. Trimming cost V 6 bases and J 0 bases, with 12 bases left between them. Germline CDR1 reads LNHDA; CDR2 reads SQIVND (reference sequence). This CDR3 spans 15 amino acids. CDR3 loop: CASRPRGGSGNTIYF. CDR3 nucleotides: TGTGCCAGTAGACCTCGGGGAGGCTCTGGAAACACCATATATTTT.

This clone has more than one count but fewer than ten. The rearrangement uses TRBV27 and TRBJ1-2; 8 bases line up with TRBD1. CDR3 length: 16 amino acids. The V and J ends lost 5 bases and 6 bases, in that order; junction bases with no gene match: 14. CDR1 MNHEY and CDR2 SMNVEV come from the germline V gene (reference sequence). The CDR3: CASSILGGRGRDGYTF. CDR3 sequence (DNA): TGTGCCAGCAGTATCCTGGGGGGCAGGGGGCGCGATGGCTACACCTTC.

This clone was counted a single time. V usage is TRBV3-1 (or the pseudogene TRBV3-2) and J usage is TRBJ1-1; no clear D gene. This CDR3 contains 14 residues. The ends were cut back, 0 bases at V and 6 bases at J, with 11 bases in the middle. Germline V lookup: CDR1 LGHDT, CDR2 YNNKEL (reference sequence). The CDR3 spells CASSQEWGRSEAFF. The CDR3 DNA sequence: TGTGCCAGCAGCCAAGAGTGGGGTCGATCTGAAGCTTTCTTT.

The chain links TRBV9 to TRBJ1-5; no clear D gene. The CDR3 is 15 amino acids. Germline values: CDR1 SGDLS, CDR2 YYNGEE. Trimming pared 2 bases from V and 6 bases from J, leaving 15 bases between. The CDR3 bases are TGTGCCAGCAGCGTGGGATTTGGCGACGGTCAGCCCCAGCATTTT. Translation gives CASSVGFGDGQPQHF.

This chain joins TRBV10-3 and TRBJ1-2; D not resolved. The CDR3 contains 14 residues. V gave up 4 bases and J gave up 5 bases, with 14 bases separating them. CDR1 ENHRY and CDR2 SYGVKD come from the germline V gene. CDR3 nucleotide sequence: TGTGCCATCAGTGGTCCCACAGACCAGTATGGCTACACCTTC. Encoded protein: CAISGPTDQYGYTF.

This clone was picked up a small number of times. The J gene is TRBJ2-2, the V gene TRBV10-3; 7 bases map to TRBD2. Germline values: CDR1 ENHRY, CDR2 SYGVKD. V gave up 4 bases and J gave up 1 base; unmatched junction bases: 6. This CDR3 contains 16 residues. CDR3 nucleotides: TGTGCCATCAGTGCGCCGGCTAGCGGGAACACCGGGGAGCTGTTTTTT. Its protein product is CAISAPASGNTGELFF.

This rearrangement joins TRBV7-2 to TRBJ2-7, with D unclear. With 5 bases removed from V and 0 bases from J, the gap between germline ends came to 11 bases. The V gene's germline CDR1 is SGHTA and CDR2 FQGNSA. The CDR3 contains 14 residues. The DNA of the CDR3 is TGTGCCAGCAGCGCCCGGCATAGCTCCTACGAGCAGTACTTC. This codes for CASSARHSSYEQYF.

The V call is TRBV19, the J call TRBJ1-5; a possible D gene is TRBD1 (5 bases). The V and J ends lost 6 bases and 0 bases respectively, with 12 bases between them. This CDR3 region has 15 residues. Germline CDR1 LNHDA, CDR2 SQIVND (reference sequence). CDR3 loop: CASSPGTHSNQPQHF. The CDR3 region has the DNA TGTGCCAGTAGCCCCGGGACCCATAGCAATCAGCCCCAGCATTTT.

The chain combines TRBV3-1 (or the pseudogene TRBV3-2) with TRBJ1-1; D perhaps matches TRBD1 (5 bases). Trimming left V 0 bases short and J 3 bases short, with 8 bases between. The CDR3 is 14 residues long. Germline lookup yields CDR1 LGHDT and CDR2 YNNKEL (reference sequence). Here the CDR3 reads CASSQEGGYTEAFF. In DNA form, the CDR3 reads TGTGCCAGCAGCCAAGAGGGGGGATACACTGAAGCTTTCTTT.

The rearrangement joins TRBV27 to TRBJ2-2, with 8 bases lining up with TRBD1. The V and J ends lost 3 bases and 4 bases, in that order; junction bases with no gene match: 7. Per germline, CDR1 MNHEY and CDR2 SMNVEV (reference sequence). This CDR3 region has 16 residues. Written as DNA, the CDR3 is TGTGCCAGCAGTTTCTGGGGCAGGGGGCGCACCGGGGAGCTGTTTTTT. It yields the protein CASSFWGRGRTGELFF.